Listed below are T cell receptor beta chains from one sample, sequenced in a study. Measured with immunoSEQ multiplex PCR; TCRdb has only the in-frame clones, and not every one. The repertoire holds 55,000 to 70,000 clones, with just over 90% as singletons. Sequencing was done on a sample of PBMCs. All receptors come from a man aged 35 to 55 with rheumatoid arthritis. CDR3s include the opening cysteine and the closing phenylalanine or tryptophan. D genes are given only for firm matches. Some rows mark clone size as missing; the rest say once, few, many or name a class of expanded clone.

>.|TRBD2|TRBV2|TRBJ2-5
TGTGCCAGCAGCCCTTGGGGACTAGCGGGGGGCAGGGAGACCCAGTACTTC
CASSPWGLAGGRETQYF
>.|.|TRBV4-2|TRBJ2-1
TGTGCCAGCAGCCAACAAAAGACCGGGGAGCAGTTCTTC
CASSQQKTGEQFF
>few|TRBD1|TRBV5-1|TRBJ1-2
TGCGCCAGCAGCTTCCTGGGGGGACAGGGGACAATCACTGGCTACACCTTC
CASSFLGGQGTITGYTF
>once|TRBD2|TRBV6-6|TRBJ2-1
TGTGCCAGCAGTTACGGGGGACTAGAAAGATTTGAGCAGTTCTTC
CASSYGGLERFEQFF
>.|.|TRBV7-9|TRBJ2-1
TGTGCCAGCAGCTTAGGTAGCGGAGGTTACAATGAGCAGTTCTTC
CASSLGSGGYNEQFF
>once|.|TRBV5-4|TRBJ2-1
TGTGCCAGCAGCTTTCCTGGAATCCGGGACAATGAGCAGTTCTTC
CASSFPGIRDNEQFF
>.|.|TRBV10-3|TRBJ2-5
TGTGCCATCAGTGAAAGTGGTAGGGAGACCCAGTACTTC
CAISESGRETQYF
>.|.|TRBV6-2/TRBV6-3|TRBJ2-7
TGTGCCAGCAGTTTGAGCTCCTACGAGCAGTACTTC
CASSLSSYEQYF
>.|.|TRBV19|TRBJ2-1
TGTGCCAGTACCGGCGACAGGAATGAGCAGTTCTTC
CASTGDRNEQFF
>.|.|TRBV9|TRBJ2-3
TGTGCCAGCAGCGTAGATCCAGGGTCAGATACGCAGTATTTT
CASSVDPGSDTQYF
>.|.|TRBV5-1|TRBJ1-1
TGCGCCAGCAGCTTGGCCACTGAAGCTTTCTTT
CASSLATEAFF
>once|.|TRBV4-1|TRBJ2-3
TGCGCCAGCAGCCAATCGGTCGTAGCCGGCAGGGGACTTCCACTTGTCACAGATACGCAGTATTTT
CASSQSVVAGRGLPLVTDTQYF
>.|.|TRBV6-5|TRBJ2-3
TGTGCCAGCAGGGTAACTAGCACAGATACGCAGTATTTT
CASRVTSTDTQYF
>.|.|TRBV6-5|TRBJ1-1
TGTGCCAGTCTTAGGGCCCCGAACACTGAAGCTTTCTTT
CASLRAPNTEAFF
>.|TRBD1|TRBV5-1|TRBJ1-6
TGCGCCAGCCATCCAGGGGGGGACTTCGGCAATTCACCCCTCCACTTT
CASHPGGDFGNSPLHF
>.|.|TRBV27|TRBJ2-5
TGTGCCAGCAGTTCGCGACAGGGAGGCTTGGAGACCCAGTACTTC
CASSSRQGGLETQYF
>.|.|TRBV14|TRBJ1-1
TGTGCCAGCAGCCAAGATCTGTGGGGTCTAAACACTGAAGCTTTCTTT
CASSQDLWGLNTEAFF
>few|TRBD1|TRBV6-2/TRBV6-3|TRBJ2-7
TGTGCCAGCAGTCGGGACAGGGGCTACGAGCAGTACTTC
CASSRDRGYEQYF
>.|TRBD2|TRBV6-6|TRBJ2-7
TGTGCCAGCAGTTACTCCCAGACTAGCGGAACCTACGAGCAGTACTTC
CASSYSQTSGTYEQYF
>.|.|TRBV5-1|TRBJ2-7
TGCGCCAGCAGCTTGGGTAGGGCCCCGTCTAATCTGTACTTC
CASSLGRAPSNLYF
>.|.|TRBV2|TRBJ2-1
TGTGCCAGCTCCGGGCCCTACAATGAGCAGTTCTTC
CASSGPYNEQFF
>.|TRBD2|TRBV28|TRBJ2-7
TGTGCCAGCAGCCTTAGCGGGAGGGCTTCCTACGAGCAGTACTTC
CASSLSGRASYEQYF
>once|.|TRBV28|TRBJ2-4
TGTGCCAGCAGTTTAGAGGGGACTCTAGCCAAAAACATTCAGTACTTC
CASSLEGTLAKNIQYF
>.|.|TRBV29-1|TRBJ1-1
TGCAGCGTTGAAGATCGAACTCCGTCAGGGCGGCGCACTGAAGCTTTCTTT
CSVEDRTPSGRRTEAFF
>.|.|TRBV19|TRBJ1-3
TGTGCCAGTAGATACGGGGCAGGTGGAAACACCATATATTTT
CASRYGAGGNTIYF
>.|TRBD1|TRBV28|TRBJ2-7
TGTGCCAGCAGATTAGACAGGGGCCCTTACCAGCAGTACTTC
CASRLDRGPYQQYF
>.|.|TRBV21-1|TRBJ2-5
TGTGCCAGCAGCAAAGAAATTAAGGGGGGGGACCAAGAGACCCAGTACTTC
CASSKEIKGGDQETQYF
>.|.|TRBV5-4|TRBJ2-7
TGTGCCAGCAGCTTGGGAGGGGGTGCGAAAACCTACGAGCAGTACTTC
CASSLGGGAKTYEQYF
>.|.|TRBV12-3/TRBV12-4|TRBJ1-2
TGTGCCAGCAGTCCCCGGAGCTATGGCTACACCTTC
CASSPRSYGYTF